What follows is one T cell receptor beta chain and its context. The antigen remains undetermined. Sequential positive selection took CD4 T cells first, then CD8 T cells. The sample comes from a study of naive and memory T cell subsets. General observations from the study: In CD4 and CD8 cells, diversity dropped from naive through EMRA. There was no ground truth to check naive and memory subset results.

The beta constant-region primer was an equimolar mix of two oligonucleotides covering TRBC1 and TRBC2. Ligated cDNA was amplified by four rounds of PCR with nested alpha and beta constant-region primers and SP2. One entry per CDR3 protein results from TCRdb running MiXCR on the UMI-ligation and nested PCR reads. The sample has 95,000 to 150,000 distinct CDR3 sequences; just over 35% are singletons. The CDR3 runs 13 residues. V was cut by 6 bases and J by 1 base, with 9 bases left in between. The clonotype originates from a human donor in good health. This chain connects TRBV12-3 or TRBV12-4 to TRBJ1-1; D gene ambiguous. The sequenced sample consisted of central memory CD4+ T cells from blood. CDR3 residues: CASRWTGNTEAFF. The CDR3 region has the DNA TGTGCCAGCAGATGGACCGGGAACACTGAAGCTTTCTTT.